The 27 T cell receptor beta chains listed next were all sequenced from one sample in a study of T-cell reconstitution after alpha-beta-depleted transplantation in children. Unique molecular identifiers were incorporated during preparation of the TCRbeta library. TCRdb re-derived calls from the PCR reads in MiXCR, one entry per CDR3 protein. The table has about 110,000 distinct CDR3 sequences, around 6.4% seen once. The starting material was PBMCs, mostly from graft donor cells, obtained 360 days after TCRalphabeta/CD19-depleted stem cell transplant. The source of these receptors is a male patient aged 2-15 years who had a stem cell transplant for acute lymphoblastic leukemia, so the T cells may come from the graft donor.

The table lists this clonotype with many counts. The chain links TRBV5-1 to TRBJ2-3; possible D gene TRBD2, 5 bases. CDR3 length equals 15 residues. Germline V gene lookup returns CDR1 SGHRS and CDR2 YFSETQ. Trimming took off 0 bases at V and 2 bases at J, with 10 bases between the two ends. The CDR3 region is CASSLETRVTDTQYF. CDR3 nucleotides: TGCGCCAGCAGCTTGGAGACGCGGGTCACAGATACGCAGTATTTT.

This clonotype occurred many times. The V call is TRBV6-1, the J call TRBJ2-4; D may correspond to TRBD1 or TRBD2 (5 bases each). CDR1 and CDR2 from the germline V gene are MNHNS and SASEGT. This CDR3 is built from 14 residues. The V gene lost 6 bases and the J gene lost 1 base, with 10 bases spanning the gap. The CDR3 nucleotides are TGTGCCAGCAGCGAGGGGATGGCCAAAAACATTCAGTACTTC. Translated, it gives CASSEGMAKNIQYF.

At least ten counts were recorded for this clonotype. The chain uses TRBV6-4 and TRBJ2-7, with 13 bases that match TRBD2. The V segment lost 2 bases and the J segment 3 bases; nucleotides outside the gene matches: 1. Germline V gene data show CDR1 as MRHNA and CDR2 as SNTAGT. This CDR3 spans 15 amino acids. CDR3 in amino acids: CASSDRLAGGYEQYF. Written as DNA, the CDR3 is TGTGCCAGCAGTGACCGACTAGCGGGAGGCTACGAGCAGTACTTC.

This clonotype occurred once. CDR3 sequence: CAWSDGQGYNSPLHF. The CDR3 DNA follows: TGTGCCTGGAGTGACGGACAGGGCTATAATTCACCCCTCCACTTT. The chain joins TRBV30 to TRBJ1-6; 8 bases map to TRBD1. Trimming removed 1 base from V and 3 bases from J; junction bases left unmatched: 2. The CDR3 is 15 amino acids. The germline gives CDR1 GTSNPN, CDR2 SVGIG (reference sequence).

In this sample, this clonotype turned up many times. This chain links TRBV29-1 with TRBJ2-7; 13 bases are shared with TRBD2. V lost 5 bases, J lost 4 bases, and 11 bases stayed unmatched. The CDR3 spans 16 residues. Germline V CDR1 and CDR2: SQVTM, ANQGSEA. CDR3 protein: CSVMTGLAGTNYEQYF. DNA for the CDR3: TGCAGCGTTATGACGGGACTAGCGGGAACTAATTACGAGCAGTACTTC.

This clonotype has ten or more counts. The CDR3 nucleotides are TGCGCCAGCAGCCAAGATAGTGGCTCCGCCGGGGAGCTGTTTTTT. It specifies CASSQDSGSAGELFF. The rearrangement uses TRBV4-3 and TRBJ2-2, with no clear D. This CDR3 contains 15 residues. In germline, CDR1 is LGHNA, CDR2 YSLEER. V was cut by 0 bases and J by 6 bases, with 11 bases left in between.

This clonotype was observed at least ten times. The rearrangement links TRBV20-1 to TRBJ1-5, with D unresolved. The CDR3 loop spans 11 amino acids. Germline V gives CDR1 DFQATT, CDR2 SNEGSKA (reference sequence). The V end lost 0 bases, the J end lost 6 bases, and 3 bases lay between the germline ends. The CDR3 loop reads CSARESQPQHF. The CDR3 DNA is TGCAGTGCTAGAGAAAGTCAGCCCCAGCATTTT.

This clonotype turned up a few times. The chain recombines TRBV20-1 with TRBJ2-3; the D gene is possibly TRBD2 (5 bases). CDR1 and CDR2 (germline): DFQATT, SNEGSKA (reference sequence). This CDR3 contains 12 residues. Trimming took 3 bases from V and 5 from J, leaving 9 bases between them. The CDR3 is CSASGVGDTQYF. The CDR3 region has the DNA TGCAGTGCTAGCGGGGTAGGAGATACGCAGTATTTT.

This clonotype was detected many times. The chain has TRBV27 and TRBJ2-2; TRBD2 might be the D (5 bases). There are 14 residues in the CDR3. Germline-derived CDR1 and CDR2 are MNHEY and SMNVEV (reference sequence). Deletions cut 6 bases from V and 3 bases from J, with 11 bases between. This CDR3 is CASSPYGDTGELFF. The DNA for the CDR3 is TGTGCCAGCAGCCCCTACGGGGACACCGGGGAGCTGTTTTTT.

V gene TRBV20-1 combines with J gene TRBJ2-7, with D hard to call. This CDR3 has 16 residues. Trimming took off 0 bases at V and 2 bases at J, with 17 bases between the two ends. The germline CDR1 and CDR2 sequences are DFQATT and SNEGSKA (reference sequence). The CDR3 DNA sequence: TGCAGTGCTAGAGATCAGATTCTAGGTAGCCCCTACGAGCAGTACTTC. Protein product: CSARDQILGSPYEQYF.

On this clonotype: A much larger clone sits a single nucleotide away, making a read error possible. The gene calls are TRBV24-1 and TRBJ2-3; 7 bases line up with TRBD2. V shed 3 bases, J shed 2 bases, and the junction held 4 bases outside the gene matches. Germline V gene data show CDR1 as KGHDR and CDR2 as SFDVKD. The CDR3 is 15 residues long. DNA of the CDR3: TGTGCCACCAGTGATCTAGCGGCACCCACAGATACGCAGTATTTT. Protein: CATSDLAAPTDTQYF.

At least ten counts were recorded for this clonotype. The chain combines TRBV9 with TRBJ2-1; TRBD2 matches at 11 bases. Germline CDR1 and CDR2: SGDLS and YYNGEE. After removal of 1 base from V and 6 bases from J, the junction contained 6 bases not matched to a gene. The CDR3 has 16 residues. The CDR3 DNA reads TGTGCCAGCAGCGTAAGATGGGGACTAGCGGCCAATGAGCAGTTCTTC. It yields the protein CASSVRWGLAANEQFF.

The chain links TRBV5-1 to TRBJ2-7; D possibly corresponds to TRBD2 (7 bases). The CDR3 runs to 17 residues. Trimming removed 5 bases at V and 10 bases at J, with 31 bases between. The germline V gene encodes CDR1 SGHRS and CDR2 YFSETQ. CDR3 in amino acids: CASRRDLGEGVTRDQYF. DNA of the CDR3: TGCGCCAGCAGACGGGACCTCGGGGAGGGGGTTACCCGCGACCAGTACTTC.

The chain links TRBV7-9 to TRBJ1-1; D is possibly TRBD1 (5 bases). Trimming shortened V by 5 bases and J by 7 bases, and 17 bases separated the two germline ends. Per the germline V gene, CDR1 is SEHNR and CDR2 is FQNEAQ (reference sequence). The CDR3 has 14 residues. The CDR3 DNA reads as TGTGCCAGCAGCCAAGGCCAGCGGGGGAGTGAAGCTTTCTTT. Protein sequence: CASSQGQRGSEAFF. Together with reference TRBV7-9 and TRBJ1-1, the CDR3 gives the full variable domain: DTGVSQNPRHKITKRGQNVTFRCDPISEHNRLYWYRQTLGQGPEFLTYFQNEAQLEKSRLLSDRFSAERPKGSFSTLEIQRTEQGDSAMYLCASSQGQRGSEAFFGQGTRLTVV.

This clonotype was picked up many times. V gene TRBV7-2 combines with J gene TRBJ1-6, with a weak D call TRBD1 (6 bases). The V and J ends lost 5 bases and 10 bases respectively, with 24 bases between them. Germline CDR1 is SGHTA and CDR2 is FQGNSA. The CDR3 runs to 17 residues. The CDR3 DNA reads as TGTGCCAGCAGCCCGTTAGCGGAACAGGGAGATGGATCACCCCTCCACTTT. Its protein product is CASSPLAEQGDGSPLHF.

This clonotype appeared many times. V and J are TRBV7-9 and TRBJ1-2; 8 bases match TRBD1. The CDR3 loop spans 15 amino acids. CDR1 and CDR2 from the germline V gene are SEHNR and FQNEAQ (reference sequence). The trim removed 5 bases at V and 4 bases at J, leaving 9 bases unmatched. The CDR3 sequence is CASSPDGQGGYGYTF. Written as DNA, the CDR3 is TGTGCCAGCAGCCCAGATGGACAGGGTGGCTATGGCTACACCTTC.

At least ten counts were recorded for this clonotype. The chain carries TRBV20-1 and TRBJ1-1, with a possible D match to TRBD1 (5 bases). This CDR3 spans 12 amino acids. Germline V lookup: CDR1 DFQATT, CDR2 SNEGSKA (reference sequence). V dropped 6 bases and J dropped 3 bases, with 11 bases sitting between them. The chain's CDR3 is CSALRGDTEAFF. The CDR3, as DNA: TGCAGTGCGCTTCGGGGGGACACTGAAGCTTTCTTT.

Ten or more counts support this clonotype. This sequence joins TRBV10-3 and TRBJ2-2; no clear D. The V gene lost 4 bases and the J gene lost 6 bases, with 12 bases spanning the gap. This CDR3 contains 14 residues. Germline CDR1 is ENHRY and CDR2 is SYGVKD. CDR3: CAISGQLTPGELFF. The CDR3 DNA follows: TGTGCCATCAGTGGCCAACTTACCCCCGGGGAGCTGTTTTTT.

V gene TRBV9 combines with J gene TRBJ2-7, with D possibly TRBD2 on 6 matching bases. Germline V gives CDR1 SGDLS, CDR2 YYNGEE. This CDR3 has 15 amino acids. The V end lost 2 bases, the J end lost 2 bases, and 14 bases lay between the germline ends. CDR3 region: CASSVGGLPAYEQYF. The CDR3 region has the DNA TGTGCCAGCAGCGTCGGAGGGCTTCCCGCCTACGAGCAGTACTTC.

The chain combines TRBV7-6 with TRBJ2-4; 8 bases agree with TRBD1. From germline, CDR1 is SGHVS and CDR2 FNYEAQ. CDR3 length: 16 amino acids. Unmatched junction bases numbered 3, after V lost 1 base and J lost 1 base. The DNA of the CDR3 is TGTGCCAGCAGCTTAGGGGACAGGTGGGCCAAAAACATTCAGTACTTC. Its protein product is CASSLGDRWAKNIQYF.

This clonotype came up many times. V and J are TRBV28 and TRBJ1-1; D not certain. The V end lost 2 bases, the J end lost 0 bases, and 7 bases lay between the germline ends. CDR3 size: 14 residues. In germline, CDR1 is MDHEN, CDR2 SYDVKM. The CDR3 DNA is TGTGCCAGCAGTTTACTTGGGATGAACACTGAAGCTTTCTTT. Its translation: CASSLLGMNTEAFF.

This rearrangement joins TRBV27 to TRBJ2-1, with 8 bases aligning to TRBD2. The germline V gene has CDR1 MNHEY and CDR2 SMNVEV (reference sequence). V lost 7 bases and J lost 9; bases outside the gene matches: 2. CDR3 length equals 11 residues. The CDR3 DNA sequence: TGTGCCAGCATCCGGGGGGGTGAGCAGTTCTTC. Its protein product is CASIRGGEQFF.

This clonotype was counted many times. J is TRBJ2-1 and V is TRBV27; 7 bases agree with TRBD2. CDR1 and CDR2 from the germline V gene are MNHEY and SMNVEV (reference sequence). V was clipped by 8 bases and J by 0 bases; unmatched bases: 10. The CDR3 length is 16 residues. The CDR3 DNA sequence: TGTGCCAGCCACCGGGGCGGGAGATTCTCCTACAATGAGCAGTTCTTC. Translating gives CASHRGGRFSYNEQFF.

The chain is built from TRBV4-2 and TRBJ2-5, with 8 bases aligning to TRBD2. The CDR3 extends over 17 amino acids. Germline CDR1 reads LGHNA; CDR2 reads YNFKEQ. J gave up 4 bases and V 1 base, and 11 bases lay outside the gene matches. The CDR3 nucleotides are TGTGCCAGCAGCCAAGCGGGGATGCGGGGGGCGCGAGAGACCCAGTACTTC. Translated: CASSQAGMRGARETQYF.

This clonotype was recorded at least ten times. The gene calls are TRBV29-1 and TRBJ2-7; TRBD1 matches 10 bases. This CDR3 is 15 amino acids long. Germline loops: CDR1 SQVTM, CDR2 ANQGSEA. Trimming at V came to 7 bases and at J to 2 bases, leaving 11 bases not matched to a gene. CDR3: CSAPHGQGGTYEQYF. CDR3 in DNA: TGCAGCGCCCCCCACGGACAGGGGGGAACCTACGAGCAGTACTTC.

This clonotype has just a few counts. This chain uses TRBV7-8 with TRBJ2-1; no reliable D call. Between the trimmed V and J ends, which lost 1 base and 4 bases, there was a span of 8 bases. CDR3 size: 14 residues. Germline V gives CDR1 SGHVS, CDR2 FQNEAQ. The CDR3 spells CASSLDGPYNEQFF. The CDR3 coding sequence is TGTGCCAGCAGCTTAGATGGACCGTACAATGAGCAGTTCTTC.

The sample holds many counts of this clonotype. The V call is TRBV10-3, the J call TRBJ2-7; the D gene is possibly TRBD1 (6 bases). Germline CDR1 ENHRY, CDR2 SYGVKD. Deletions cut 2 bases from V and 4 bases from J, with 15 bases between. There are 15 residues in the CDR3. In nucleotides, the CDR3 is TGTGCCATCAGTGAGCCTTTCGGGACACCATACGAGCAGTACTTC. This encodes CAISEPFGTPYEQYF.